This TCR beta chain was sequenced for a study of blood T cell repertoires in COVID-19. The CDR3 is 13 residues long. Germline-derived CDR1 and CDR2 are MGHRA and YSYEKL. A word on this clone: A read error may produce the germline difference seen at one junction end.

Under the authors' procedure: Reference gene primers were amplified, and this amplification served to estimate nucleated cell counts. Here immunoSEQ multiplex PCR was the method, and the copy in TCRdb shows in-frame clones only, minus some. That table supplies the V and J calls and clone size; D and trimming were determined from the DNA. The table lists 65,000 to 80,000 clones, over 80% of them singletons, with around 7.9% in the top ten. This chain uses TRBV4-1 with TRBJ2-1, with 7 positions matching TRBD2. Sequencing used peripheral blood. The source of this sequence is a man in his fifties or sixties with active COVID-19. CDR3 amino acids: CASSRVRDYRWIF. CDR3 bases: TGCGCCAGCAGCCGAGTCCGGGACTATCGCTGGATCTTC.